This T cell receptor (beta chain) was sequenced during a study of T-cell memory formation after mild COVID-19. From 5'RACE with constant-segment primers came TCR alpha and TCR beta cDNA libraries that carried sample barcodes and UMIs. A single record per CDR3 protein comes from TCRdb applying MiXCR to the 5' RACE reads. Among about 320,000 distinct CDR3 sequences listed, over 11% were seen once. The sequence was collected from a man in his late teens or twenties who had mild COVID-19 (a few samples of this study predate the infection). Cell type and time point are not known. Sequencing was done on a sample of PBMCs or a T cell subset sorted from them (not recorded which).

This chain's CDR3 is CASSAGTGGGTEAFF. CDR3 sequence (DNA): TGTGCCAGTAGTGCGGGGACTGGGGGTGGCACTGAAGCTTTCTTT. This chain connects TRBV19 to TRBJ1-1; TRBD1 is a possible D gene (5 bases). Germline CDR1 is LNHDA and CDR2 is SQIVND (reference sequence). Trimming removed 5 bases at V and 4 bases at J, with 17 bases between. The CDR3 extends over 15 amino acids.